Here is one T cell receptor beta chain with its context. Antigen specificity is unknown. This CDR3 region has 16 residues. The V gene's germline CDR1 is SEHNR and CDR2 FQNEAQ (reference sequence). The junction had 7 bases not matched to a gene; V was cut back by 8 bases and J by 3 bases. The data were obtained in a study of OX40 agonist ivuxolimab in advanced cancers. Sequencing used immunoSEQ multiplex PCR; TCRdb keeps in-frame clones, though not all of them. The sample holds fewer than 65,000 clones, 80% to 95% seen once. Study outcomes and limitations: The CD4+ and CD8+ T cells in the blood had expanded clonally by week 6 at 0.1 to 3.0 mg/kg. CD8+ T cells averaged more expanded clones than CD4+.

The receptor comes from an adult with an advanced solid tumor such as melanoma, head and neck, liver or kidney cancer. The sample here was CD4+ or CD8+ T cells sorted from blood, taken in a trial of the OX40 agonist ivuxolimab. This chain joins TRBV7-9 and TRBJ2-7, with TRBD2 identical over 16 bases. CDR3 bases: TGTGCCAGCGCCGGGACTAGCGGGGGGGTGCTCTACGAGCAGTACTTC. Encoded protein: CASAGTSGGVLYEQYF.